This T cell receptor beta chain was retrieved from a study of low-dose radiotherapy and immunotherapy resistance in tumors. The sample holds many counts of this clonotype. Time point in this sample: after trial treatment. Treatment indicated: LDRT plus nivolumab, ipilimumab, low-dose cyclophosphamide and aspirin (RACIN trial). The CDR3 is 15 amino acids. Germline V gives CDR1 MDHEN, CDR2 SYDVKM. V lost 3 bases, J lost 9 bases, and 13 bases stayed unmatched. Alpha and beta chains were covered, as first-strand cDNA relied on TRAV- and TRBV-specific primers. An approximately 19-cycle PCR with a constant-region primer and V-primer adapter amplified TCRs. Each CDR3 protein gets one entry after TCRdb re-called the reads with MiXCR. The data contain about 35,000 distinct CDR3 sequences, 20% of them singletons.

Material: PBMCs, obtained after low-dose radiotherapy plus immunotherapy. The receptor comes from a female donor with ovarian cancer. The chain employs TRBV28 and TRBJ2-7, with 8 bases lining up with TRBD1. The CDR3, as DNA: TGTGCCAGCAGTTTGCAGAAGGACAGGGTAGGGATGCAGTACTTC. This translates into CASSLQKDRVGMQYF.